This T cell receptor beta chain is from a study of T cell repertoires in cytomegalovirus infection. Study background: Matching HLA type, along with CMV infection, was indicated by public TCR beta signatures. Findings and caveats of the study: Within the response measured ex vivo, HLA-C-restricted CMV-specific TCR beta clonotypes were dominant.

Note on this clonotype: The antigen is unknown.

TCRdb redid the calling of the reads with MiXCR, one entry per CDR3 protein. The sample includes around 200,000 distinct CDR3 sequences, roughly 15% of them seen just once. Trimming stripped 3 bases from V and 12 bases from J, with 15 bases between. The CDR3 consists of 13 residues. CDR1 is MNHEY, CDR2 SMNVEV, per germline (reference sequence). The chain carries TRBV27 and TRBJ2-1; D is perhaps TRBD2 (5 bases). The sequenced material came from CD8+ T cells from PBMCs. This receptor was obtained from a human donor in good health (CMV status not recorded). Some clones in this sample may be carry-over from other donors' samples. The CDR3 sequence is CASSFGLPTPQFF. DNA of the CDR3: TGTGCCAGCAGTTTCGGACTCCCCACACCGCAGTTCTTC.